This is a list of T cell receptor beta chains from one sample in a study of cytomegalovirus exposure and HLA in healthy donors. The method was immunoSEQ multiplex PCR; TCRdb's version includes in-frame clones alone and lacks a portion of them. Of 95,000 to 120,000 clones listed, 74% are singletons. Specimen: PBMCs. Receptors were obtained from a woman in her thirties or forties in good health and CMV-seropositive. The CDR3 runs from the conserved cysteine through the conserved F or W.

>TRBJ2-7|TRBV7-2
CASRGQGASGEQYF
>TRBJ1-1|TRBV9
CASSEVGLVTEAFF
>TRBJ2-2|TRBV5-5
CASRLRASGAANTGELFF
>TRBJ2-5|TRBV5-1
CASRWELAGETQYF
>TRBJ2-5|TRBV5-1
CASSLGQGTGETQYF
>TRBJ2-3|TRBV6-6
CASSYKAQGTDTQYF
>TRBJ1-4|TRBV4-3
CASSPWGYPTNEKLFF
>TRBJ1-4|TRBV18
CASSPWWPARNEKLFF
>TRBJ1-6|TRBV30
CAWSVDRGSSPLHF
>TRBJ2-7|TRBV19
CASSIGPGGHSYEQYF
>TRBJ1-2|TRBV11-3
CASSLDPEGRGYTF
>TRBJ1-1|TRBV14
CASSQVNRAEAFF
>TRBJ2-1|TRBV10-1
CASSEGTSGRRDEQFF
>TRBJ1-1|TRBV11-2
CASSLGRDTVMNTEAFF
>TRBJ2-4|TRBV7-2
CASSLEPAGVQYF
>TRBJ2-1|TRBV15
CATSRDRPGGSSEQFF
>TRBJ1-2|TRBV18
CASSPYTTQGYTF
>TRBJ1-3|TRBV6-1
CASSAFTGSGNTIYF
>TRBJ2-1|TRBV5-1
CASSLGVLAGYNEQFF
>TRBJ1-6|TRBV6-1
CASSDLKTGTSNSPLHF
>TRBJ1-1|TRBV13
CASSPGLRTTEAFF
>TRBJ2-3|TRBV30
CAWSSGTGVIGGTQYF
>TRBJ1-1|TRBV9
CASSVVAGSGTEAFF
>TRBJ2-5|TRBV10-1
CASRTPSGGFETQYF
>TRBJ2-5|TRBV10-3
CAISPGLAGSAETQYF
>TRBJ1-1|TRBV28
CASSIVRTGNTEAFF
>TRBJ2-1|TRBV27
CASSFVRGRYNEQFF
>TRBJ2-2|TRBV25-1
CASAGQGAGELFF
>TRBJ1-2|TRBV18
CASSPPGQSSYGYTF
>TRBJ2-3|TRBV5-4
CASSGQQGADTQYF
>TRBJ1-6|TRBV7-9
CASRGALSGQSPLHF
>TRBJ2-3|TRBV18
CASSTTQGLVTQYF
>TRBJ1-2|TRBV18
CASSPPGTAYGYTF
>TRBJ1-6|TRBV13
CASSRDRRSLYYNSPLHF
>TRBJ2-2|TRBV6-4
CASSRDYQTGELFF
>TRBJ1-5|TRBV2
CASSEGGGRYSNQPQHF
>TRBJ2-2|TRBV27
CASFGLPGTGELFF
>TRBJ1-2|TRBV7-8
CASSLIQGSGGYTF
>TRBJ2-7|TRBV7-9
CASSPKPGTGNYEQYF
>TRBJ1-3|TRBV7-9
CASSNGLQLSGNTIYF
>TRBJ1-6|TRBV5-1
CASSAGRNNSPLHF
>TRBJ1-6|TRBV30
CAWIGSGQSSYNSPLHF
>TRBJ2-1|TRBV7-3
CASSRRRGGYNEQFF
>TRBJ1-1|TRBV7-3
CASSPQGWGLAEAFF
>TRBJ2-1|TRBV4-1
CASSQDRTGGIYEQFF
>TRBJ1-1|TRBV29-1
CSVEDPFEAFF
>TRBJ2-6|TRBV7-2
CASSLRDFTGANVLTF
>TRBJ1-1|TRBV30
CAWRSQVGTEAFF
>TRBJ2-1|TRBV11-2
CASSPDLMRVGTGEFF
>TRBJ2-6|TRBV9
CASSGRISGANVLTF
>TRBJ2-3|TRBV5-4
CASSSPQRDTQYF
>TRBJ2-3|TRBV2
CASSEAFAGVGTDTQYF
>TRBJ2-1|TRBV2
CASSISGLAEYWGYNEQFF
>TRBJ2-1|TRBV6-8
CASRRVREFSYNEQFF
>.|TRBV27
CASSIHGTSGRHYEQYF
>TRBJ1-4|TRBV30
CAWSRGTNEKLFF
>TRBJ2-1|TRBV7-9
CASSLVSSGNNEQFF
>TRBJ2-7|TRBV5-4
CASSTRLADSYEQYF
>TRBJ2-2|TRBV25-1
CASSRTGNTGELFF